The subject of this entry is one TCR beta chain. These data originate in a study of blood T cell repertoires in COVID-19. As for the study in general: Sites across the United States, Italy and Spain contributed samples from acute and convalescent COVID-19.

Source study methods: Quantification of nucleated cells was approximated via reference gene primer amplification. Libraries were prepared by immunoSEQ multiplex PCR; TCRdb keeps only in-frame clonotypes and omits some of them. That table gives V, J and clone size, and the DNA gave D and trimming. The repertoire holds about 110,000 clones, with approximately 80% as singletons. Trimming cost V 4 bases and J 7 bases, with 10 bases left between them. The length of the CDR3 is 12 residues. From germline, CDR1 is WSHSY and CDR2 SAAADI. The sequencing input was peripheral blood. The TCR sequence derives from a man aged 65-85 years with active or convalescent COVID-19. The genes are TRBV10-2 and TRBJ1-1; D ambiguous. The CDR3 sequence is CASSALGIEAFF. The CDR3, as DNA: TGCGCCAGCAGTGCCCTCGGGATTGAAGCTTTCTTT.